This T cell receptor (beta chain) emerged from a study of control samples from healthy donors and cancer patients. Generated by immunoSEQ multiplex PCR, the TCRdb table keeps only in-frame clones and is missing some. The sample includes 150,000 or so clones, roughly 93% of them seen just once. The CDR3 loop spans 14 amino acids. Deletions cut 3 bases from V and 2 bases from J, with 9 bases between. The germline CDR1 and CDR2 sequences are PRHDT and FYEKMQ (reference sequence). The sequence derives from a young man in good health. This chain joins TRBV13 and TRBJ2-3, with a tentative D call TRBD2 (5 bases). Source material: blood. CDR3 nucleotide sequence: TGTGCCAGCAGCTTTACAGCGGTCACAGATACGCAGTATTTT. Translation: CASSFTAVTDTQYF. Looking up the rest from reference TRBV13 and TRBJ2-3 gives the full variable domain: AAGVIQSPRHLIKEKRETATLKCYPIPRHDTVYWYQQGPGQDPQFLISFYEKMQSDKGSIPDRFSAQQFSDYHSELNMSSLELGDSALYFCASSFTAVTDTQYFGPGTRLTVL.